This TCR beta chain was sequenced during a study of CD8 T cells in ankylosing spondylitis. TCRdb passed the 5' RACE reads through MiXCR, listing each CDR3 protein once. The repertoire includes some 250,000 distinct CDR3 sequences, about 24% of them detected once, and 0.5% to 0.75% sits in the top ten. The table lists this clonotype with many counts. The sequencing input was blood, either unsorted or a sorted T cell fraction (not recorded which). The receptor comes from a male donor with ankylosing spondylitis or in good health (not recorded which).

The CDR3 spells CSASIRDSTHTGELFF. The DNA of the CDR3 is TGCAGTGCTTCCATTAGGGACAGCACCCACACCGGGGAGCTGTTTTTT. The chain combines TRBV20-1 with TRBJ2-2; 7 positions match TRBD1. V trimming: 5 bases; J trimming: 3 bases; junction bases outside the gene matches: 12. The germline gives CDR1 DFQATT, CDR2 SNEGSKA (reference sequence). The CDR3 length is 16 residues.